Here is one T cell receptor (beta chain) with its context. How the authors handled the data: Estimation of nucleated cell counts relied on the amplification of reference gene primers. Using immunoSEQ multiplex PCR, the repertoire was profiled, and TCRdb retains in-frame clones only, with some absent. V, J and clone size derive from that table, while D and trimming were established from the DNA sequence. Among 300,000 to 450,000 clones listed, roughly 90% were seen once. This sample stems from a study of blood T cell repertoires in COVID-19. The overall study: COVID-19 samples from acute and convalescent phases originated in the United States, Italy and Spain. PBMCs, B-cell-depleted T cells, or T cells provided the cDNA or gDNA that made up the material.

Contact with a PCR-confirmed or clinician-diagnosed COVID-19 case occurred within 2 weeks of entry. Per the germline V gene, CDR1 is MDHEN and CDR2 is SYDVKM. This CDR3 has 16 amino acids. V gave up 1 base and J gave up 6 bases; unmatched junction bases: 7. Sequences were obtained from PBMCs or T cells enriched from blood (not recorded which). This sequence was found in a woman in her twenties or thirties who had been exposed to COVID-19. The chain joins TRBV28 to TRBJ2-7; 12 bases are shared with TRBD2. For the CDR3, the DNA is TGTGCCAGCAGTTTATATAGACTAGCGGGAGCCGGCGAGCAGTACTTC. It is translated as CASSLYRLAGAGEQYF.